This passage covers 18 T cell receptor beta chains from one sample sequenced in a study of T cell changes during pregnancy in multiple sclerosis. Sequencing was performed with immunoSEQ multiplex PCR; in TCRdb, only in-frame clones are kept and a portion is missing. The repertoire holds around 35,000 clones, with more than 90% as singletons. The sample here was CD4+ T cells from peripheral blood mononuclear cells, taken in the second trimester of pregnancy. These receptors were taken from a female donor with multiple sclerosis, enrolled in a pregnancy study.

This chain's CDR3 is CASSPPGTGVSNQPQHF. The DNA for the CDR3 is TGTGCCAGCTCACCACCCGGGACAGGGGTTAGCAATCAGCCCCAGCATTTT. This chain joins TRBV18 and TRBJ1-5, with 10 bases identical to TRBD1. Germline V gene data show CDR1 as KGHSH and CDR2 as LQKENI. V lost 0 bases, J lost 0 bases, and 2 bases stayed unmatched. This CDR3 is 17 amino acids long.

The chain has TRBV18 and TRBJ1-5; D uncertain. This CDR3 has 15 residues. Germline lookup yields CDR1 KGHSH and CDR2 LQKENI. The ends were cut back, 4 bases at V and 4 bases at J, with 14 bases in the middle. CDR3 DNA: TGTGCCAGCTCACGCAATTATGAGGGTAATCAGCCCCAGCATTTT. Protein sequence: CASSRNYEGNQPQHF.

The rearrangement links TRBV12-5 to TRBJ2-2; 8 bases fit TRBD2. Germline assignment: CDR1 LGHNT and CDR2 FRNRAP. CDR3 length: 17 residues. V trimming: 0 bases; J trimming: 4 bases; junction bases outside the gene matches: 7. CDR3 in amino acids: CASGLVLAGKLTGELFF. The CDR3 DNA reads as TGTGCTAGTGGTTTGGTCTTAGCGGGAAAACTCACCGGGGAGCTGTTTTTT.

This chain connects TRBV6-6 to TRBJ1-3; perhaps TRBD1 as D (5 bases). This CDR3 has 15 amino acids. Trimming left V 2 bases short and J 4 bases short, with 12 bases between. Germline CDR1 is MNHNY and CDR2 is SVGAGI (reference sequence). CDR3 coding DNA: TGTGCCAGCAGTTACATGGGGCAGGGAGGAAACACCATATATTTT. It is translated as CASSYMGQGGNTIYF.

The chain couples TRBV7-2 to TRBJ2-5, with 10 bases that match TRBD2. The CDR3 has 15 amino acids. V was clipped by 1 base and J by 5 bases; unmatched bases: 4. Looked up from germline, CDR1 is SGHTA and CDR2 is FQGNSA. The CDR3 DNA sequence: TGTGCCAGCAGCTTAGTTACTAGCGGGAAGGAGACCCAGTACTTC. Translated, it gives CASSLVTSGKETQYF. Variable domain in full (rest from reference TRBV7-2 and TRBJ2-5): GAGVSQSPSNKVTEKGKDVELRCDPISGHTALYWYRQSLGQGLEFLIYFQGNSAPDKSGLPSDRFSAERTGGSVSTLTIQRTQQEDSAVYLCASSLVTSGKETQYFGPGTRLLVL.

The chain couples TRBV15 to TRBJ2-7; TRBD1 matches 7 bases. Germline-derived CDR1 and CDR2 are LNHNV and YYDKDF (reference sequence). The CDR3 extends over 15 amino acids. The J segment lost 0 bases and the V segment lost 5 bases, leaving 7 bases of the junction unmatched. The CDR3 region has the DNA TGTGCCACCAGCTTTCCCGGGACAGACTCCTACGAGCAGTACTTC. It yields the protein CATSFPGTDSYEQYF.

The rearrangement uses TRBV7-2 and TRBJ2-3, with TRBD2 matching over 8 bases. From germline, CDR1 is SGHTA and CDR2 FQGNSA. J lost 5 bases, V lost 4 bases, and 8 bases had no gene match. This CDR3 spans 15 amino acids. This chain's CDR3 is CASSSGAGGQDTQYF. The DNA for the CDR3 is TGTGCCAGCAGCTCGGGGGCGGGGGGCCAAGATACGCAGTATTTT.

The J gene is TRBJ2-3, the V gene TRBV4-2, with TRBD2 matching over 8 bases. CDR3 length: 18 residues. V shed 0 bases and J 4 bases; nucleotides not matched to a gene: 12. Germline CDR1 LGHNA, CDR2 YNFKEQ. The CDR3 DNA follows: TGTGCCAGCAGCCAAGATTCCTGGAGCGGGAGTACAGCAGATACGCAGTATTTT. Translated, it gives CASSQDSWSGSTADTQYF.

V usage is TRBV27 and J usage is TRBJ2-6; D might be TRBD1 (6 bases). CDR3 length equals 16 residues. The germline V gene encodes CDR1 MNHEY and CDR2 SMNVEV (reference sequence). V was pared by 5 bases and J by 3 bases, with 14 bases between. The CDR3 protein is CASSDLQGLGANVLTF. In nucleotides, the CDR3 is TGTGCCAGCAGTGATCTTCAGGGGCTTGGGGCCAACGTCCTGACTTTC.

This clone has only one observation. The chain recombines TRBV7-9 with TRBJ2-5; D not certain. The end of the DNA is better explained by TRBJ2-7, so the J call may be wrong. Germline V gene data show CDR1 as SEHNR and CDR2 as FQNEAQ (reference sequence). The CDR3 contains 11 residues. The DNA of the CDR3 is TGTGCCAGCAGCTCCCATTACGAGCAGTACTTC. It is translated as CASSSHYEQYF.

The chain has TRBV7-3 and TRBJ2-7; the match to TRBD1 covers 7 bases. V gave up 6 bases and J gave up 0 bases; unmatched junction bases: 5. This CDR3 has 14 residues. From germline, CDR1 is SGHTA and CDR2 FQGTGA. The CDR3 coding sequence is TGTGCCAGCAGTAAGACAGGGAGCTCCTACGAGCAGTACTTC. This sequence encodes CASSKTGSSYEQYF.

This chain uses TRBV20-1 with TRBJ2-7, with D unresolved. Trimming shortened V by 5 bases and J by 2 bases, and 7 bases separated the two germline ends. This CDR3 has 11 amino acids. CDR1 is DFQATT and CDR2 is SNEGSKA in the germline V gene (reference sequence). Written as DNA, the CDR3 is TGCAGTGCTCACACGACCTACGAGCAGTACTTC. This encodes CSAHTTYEQYF.

V gene TRBV5-1 combines with J gene TRBJ2-3; D not resolved. CDR1 is SGHRS, CDR2 YFSETQ, per germline. Trimming left V 4 bases short and J 1 base short, with 10 bases between. CDR3 length equals 14 residues. CDR3 DNA sequence: TGCGCCAGCAGCCAGGCTACTCGCACAGATACGCAGTATTTT. Amino acid sequence: CASSQATRTDTQYF. Together with reference TRBV5-1 and TRBJ2-3, the CDR3 gives the full variable domain: KAGVTQTPRYLIKTRGQQVTLSCSPISGHRSVSWYQQTPGQGLQFLFEYFSETQRNKGNFPGRFSGRQFSNSRSEMNVSTLELGDSALYLCASSQATRTDTQYFGPGTRLTVL.

V is TRBV5-4 and J is TRBJ1-1; 7 nucleotides align to TRBD1. With V trimmed by 3 bases and J by 0 bases, 5 bases remained unmatched. The CDR3 extends over 15 amino acids. Germline lookup yields CDR1 SGHNT and CDR2 YYREEE (reference sequence). The CDR3 loop reads CASSSQTGLNTEAFF. CDR3 sequence (DNA): TGTGCCAGCAGCTCACAGACAGGGCTGAACACTGAAGCTTTCTTT.

This sequence joins TRBV7-2 and TRBJ1-1; 9 nucleotides agree with TRBD1. Unmatched junction bases numbered 11, after V lost 5 bases and J lost 1 base. The CDR3 spans 17 residues. Germline CDR1 is SGHTA and CDR2 is FQGNSA. CDR3 protein: CASSPLSGTGTNTEAFF. The CDR3 nucleotides read TGTGCCAGCAGCCCCCTGAGCGGGACAGGGACGAACACTGAAGCTTTCTTT.

This clone counts as medium-sized. The chain has TRBV2 and TRBJ2-7, with 7 bases that match TRBD1. The ends lost 4 bases at V and 6 bases at J; junction bases unmatched: 3. CDR3 length equals 12 residues. Germline V gene sequence: CDR1 SNHLY, CDR2 FYNNEI. The CDR3 region is CASSGQGAEQYF. The CDR3 bases are TGTGCCAGCAGTGGACAGGGTGCCGAGCAGTACTTC.

This chain links TRBV11-2 with TRBJ2-5; 7 nucleotides agree with TRBD2. Germline V CDR1 and CDR2: SGHAT, FQNNGV. After removal of 5 bases from V and 6 bases from J, the junction contained 15 bases not matched to a gene. The CDR3 runs to 16 residues. In DNA form, the CDR3 reads TGTGCCAGCAGCCCTCGCCTAGCGGTGCTCGGGAAGACCCAGTACTTC. The encoded protein is CASSPRLAVLGKTQYF.

The V and J genes are TRBV6-1 and TRBJ2-1, with D perhaps matching TRBD1 (6 bases). This CDR3 spans 14 amino acids. Germline V lookup: CDR1 MNHNS, CDR2 SASEGT. V dropped 6 bases and J dropped 6 bases, with 15 bases sitting between them. CDR3 sequence reads: CASSERGYGNEQFF. The CDR3 coding sequence is TGTGCCAGCAGCGAAAGGGGGTACGGCAATGAGCAGTTCTTC.